This is a list of T cell receptor beta chains from one sample in a study of cytomegalovirus exposure and HLA in healthy donors. Profiling relied on immunoSEQ multiplex PCR, and the TCRdb table lists in-frame clones only, not all of them. The sample holds about 140,000 clones, roughly 74% seen once. Material for sequencing was PBMCs. Receptors originate from a man aged 35-49 years in good health and CMV-seronegative. Both conserved end residues are part of each CDR3. D genes are given only for firm matches. A row's size may be missing; if present it is once, few, many or a size class.

>TRBV7-2|.|15|TRBJ1-2|.
CASSLAPGGVYGYTF
TGTGCCAGCAGCTTAGCGCCGGGGGGCGTCTATGGCTACACCTTC
>TRBV27|.|15|TRBJ2-3|.
CASSGSGGGTDTQYF
TGTGCCAGCAGTGGGTCTGGAGGCGGCACAGATACGCAGTATTTT
>TRBV28|TRBD1|18|TRBJ2-3|.
CASSPRQGALLRTDTQYF
TGTGCCAGCAGTCCAAGACAGGGGGCATTGTTGAGGACAGATACGCAGTATTTT
>TRBV5-4|.|14|TRBJ1-1|.
CASSLDRGNTEAFF
TGTGCCAGCAGCTTGGATCGGGGGAACACTGAAGCTTTCTTT
>TRBV21-1|.|18|TRBJ1-1|.
CASSKQPPGGNMNTEAFF
TGTGCCAGCAGCAAACAACCCCCGGGGGGGAACATGAACACTGAAGCTTTCTTT
>TRBV7-6|.|13|TRBJ2-7|.
CASSLYRNDEQYF
TGTGCCAGCAGCTTATACAGGAACGACGAGCAGTACTTC
>TRBV15|.|11|TRBJ1-2|.
CATTGGYGYTF
TGTGCCACCACAGGAGGCTATGGCTACACCTTC
>TRBV19|.|16|TRBJ1-1|.
CASSISGGATDTEAFF
TGTGCCAGTAGTATTAGCGGGGGCGCGACGGACACTGAAGCTTTCTTT
>TRBV7-9|TRBD1|15|TRBJ2-3|.
CASSYRQGGTDTQYF
TGTGCCAGCAGCTACAGACAGGGCGGCACAGATACGCAGTATTTT
>TRBV15|TRBD1|18|TRBJ1-2|.
CATSRALGQDPPSHGYTF
TGTGCCACCAGCAGAGCTCTGGGACAGGACCCCCCCTCGCACGGCTACACCTTC
>TRBV6-5|.|14|TRBJ1-2|few
CASSYGMTNYGYTF
TGTGCCAGCAGTTACGGCATGACTAACTATGGCTACACCTTC
>TRBV29-1|.|11|TRBJ1-5|.
CSVENGGPQHF
TGCAGCGTTGAGAATGGAGGCCCCCAGCATTTT
>TRBV5-4|TRBD2|17|TRBJ2-3|.
CASSLRLSGGSTDTQYF
TGTGCCAGCAGCTTGCGGCTTAGCGGGGGCAGCACAGATACGCAGTATTTT
>TRBV25-1|.|12|TRBJ1-2|.
CASSDTIYGYTF
TGTGCCAGCAGTGACACTATCTATGGCTACACCTTC
>TRBV7-2|.|13|TRBJ1-2|.
CASSPNLIYGYTF
TGTGCCAGCAGCCCGAACCTAATCTATGGCTACACCTTC